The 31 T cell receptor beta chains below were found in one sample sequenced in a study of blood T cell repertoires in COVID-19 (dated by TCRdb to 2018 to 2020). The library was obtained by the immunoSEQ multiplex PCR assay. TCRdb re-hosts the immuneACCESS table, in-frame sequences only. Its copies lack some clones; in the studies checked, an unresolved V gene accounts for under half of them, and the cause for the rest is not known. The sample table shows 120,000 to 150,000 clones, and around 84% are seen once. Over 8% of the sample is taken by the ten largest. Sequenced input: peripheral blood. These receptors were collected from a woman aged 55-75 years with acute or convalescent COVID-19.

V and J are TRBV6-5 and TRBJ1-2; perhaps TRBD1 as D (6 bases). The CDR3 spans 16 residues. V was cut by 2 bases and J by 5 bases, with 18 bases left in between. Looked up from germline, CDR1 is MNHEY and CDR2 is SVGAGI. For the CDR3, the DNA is TGTGCCAGCAGTTACAAGAGGCCAGGGGTAGGGTATGGCTACACCTTC. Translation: CASSYKRPGVGYGYTF.

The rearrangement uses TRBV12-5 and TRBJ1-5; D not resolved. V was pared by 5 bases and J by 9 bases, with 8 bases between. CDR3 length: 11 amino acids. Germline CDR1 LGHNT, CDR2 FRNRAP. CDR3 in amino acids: CASGPETPQHF. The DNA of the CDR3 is TGTGCTAGTGGTCCGGAGACGCCCCAGCATTTT.

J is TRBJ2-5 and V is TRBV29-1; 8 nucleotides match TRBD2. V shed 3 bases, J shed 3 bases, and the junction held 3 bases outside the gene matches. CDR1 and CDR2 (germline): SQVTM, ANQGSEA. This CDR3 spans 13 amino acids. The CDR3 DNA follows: TGCAGCGTTGACAGCGGGGGAAAAGAGACCCAGTACTTC. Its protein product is CSVDSGGKETQYF.

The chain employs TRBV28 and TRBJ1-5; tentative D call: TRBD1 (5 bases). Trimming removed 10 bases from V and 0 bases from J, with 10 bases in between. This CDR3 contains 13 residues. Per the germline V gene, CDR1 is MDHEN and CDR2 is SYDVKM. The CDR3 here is CAITGNSNQPQHF. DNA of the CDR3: TGTGCCATAACAGGCAATAGCAATCAGCCCCAGCATTTT.

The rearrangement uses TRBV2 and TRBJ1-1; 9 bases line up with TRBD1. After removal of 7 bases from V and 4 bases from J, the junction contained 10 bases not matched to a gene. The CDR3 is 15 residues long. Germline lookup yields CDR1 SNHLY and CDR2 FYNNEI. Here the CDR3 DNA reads TGTGCCAGCACTTCAGGACAGGGGCGGGTCACTGAAGCTTTCTTT. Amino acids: CASTSGQGRVTEAFF.

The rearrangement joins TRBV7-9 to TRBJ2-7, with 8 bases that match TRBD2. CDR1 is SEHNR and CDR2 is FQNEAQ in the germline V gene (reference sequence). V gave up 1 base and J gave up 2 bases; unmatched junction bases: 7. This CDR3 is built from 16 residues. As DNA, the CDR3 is TGTGCCAGCAGCTTAGACCTAGCGGGCTTTACCTACGAGCAGTACTTC. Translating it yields CASSLDLAGFTYEQYF. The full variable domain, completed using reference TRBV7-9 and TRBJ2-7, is DTGVSQNPRHKITKRGQNVTFRCDPISEHNRLYWYRQTLGQGPEFLTYFQNEAQLEKSRLLSDRFSAERPKGSFSTLEIQRTEQGDSAMYLCASSLDLAGFTYEQYFGPGTRLTVT.

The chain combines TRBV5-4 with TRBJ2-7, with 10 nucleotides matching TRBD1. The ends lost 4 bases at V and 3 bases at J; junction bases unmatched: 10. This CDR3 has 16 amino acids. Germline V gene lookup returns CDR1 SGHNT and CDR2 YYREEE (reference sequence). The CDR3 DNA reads TGTGCCAGCAGCCACGGGACAGGGGATAAGGGCTACGAGCAGTACTTC. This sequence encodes CASSHGTGDKGYEQYF.

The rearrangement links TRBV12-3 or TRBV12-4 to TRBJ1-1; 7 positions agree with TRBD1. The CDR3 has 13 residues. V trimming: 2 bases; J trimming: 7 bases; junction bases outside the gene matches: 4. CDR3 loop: CASSLRQGGEAFF. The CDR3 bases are TGTGCCAGCAGTTTACGACAGGGTGGTGAAGCTTTCTTT.

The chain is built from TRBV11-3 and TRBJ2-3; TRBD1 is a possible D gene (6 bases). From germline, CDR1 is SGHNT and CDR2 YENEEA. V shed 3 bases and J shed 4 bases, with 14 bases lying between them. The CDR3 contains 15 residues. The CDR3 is CASSFGQSKADTQYF. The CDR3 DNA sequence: TGTGCCAGCAGCTTTGGACAGAGTAAAGCAGATACGCAGTATTTT.

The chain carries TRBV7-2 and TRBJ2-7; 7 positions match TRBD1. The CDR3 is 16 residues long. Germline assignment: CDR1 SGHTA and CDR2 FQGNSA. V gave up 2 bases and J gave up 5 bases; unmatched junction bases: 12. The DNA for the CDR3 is TGTGCCAGCAGCTTAACGTCAACAGGGGTGCAAAACGAGCAGTACTTC. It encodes CASSLTSTGVQNEQYF.

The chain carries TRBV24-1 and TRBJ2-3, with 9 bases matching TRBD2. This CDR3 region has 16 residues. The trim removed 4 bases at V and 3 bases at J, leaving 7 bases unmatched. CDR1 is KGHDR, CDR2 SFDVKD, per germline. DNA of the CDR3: TGTGCCACCAGTGAGCCCAGCGGGGGGCCGACAGATACGCAGTATTTT. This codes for CATSEPSGGPTDTQYF.

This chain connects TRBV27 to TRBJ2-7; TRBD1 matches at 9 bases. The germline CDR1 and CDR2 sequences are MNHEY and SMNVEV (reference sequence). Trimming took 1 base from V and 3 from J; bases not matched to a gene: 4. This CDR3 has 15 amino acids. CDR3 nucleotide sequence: TGTGCCAGCAGTTTATTACAGGGGGCGAGCTACGAGCAGTACTTC. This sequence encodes CASSLLQGASYEQYF.

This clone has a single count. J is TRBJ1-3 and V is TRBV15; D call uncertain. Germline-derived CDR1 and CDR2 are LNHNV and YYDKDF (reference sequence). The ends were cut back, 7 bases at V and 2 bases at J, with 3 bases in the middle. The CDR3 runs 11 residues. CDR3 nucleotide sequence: TGTGCCACCAACACTGGAAACACCATATATTTT. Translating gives CATNTGNTIYF.

CDR3 protein: CAISAGIDYGYTF. Written as DNA, the CDR3 is TGTGCCATCTCGGCAGGGATAGACTATGGCTACACCTTC. The chain combines TRBV10-3 with TRBJ1-2, with TRBD1 as a possible D gene (5 bases). The CDR3 spans 13 residues. Trimming took 8 bases from V and 3 from J, leaving 13 bases between them. The germline gives CDR1 ENHRY, CDR2 SYGVKD.

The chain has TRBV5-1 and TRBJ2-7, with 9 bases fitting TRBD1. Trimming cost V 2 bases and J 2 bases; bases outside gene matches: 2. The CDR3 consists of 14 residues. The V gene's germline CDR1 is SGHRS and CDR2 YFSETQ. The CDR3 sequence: CASSFRTGAYEQYF. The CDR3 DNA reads TGCGCCAGCAGCTTCCGGACAGGGGCCTACGAGCAGTACTTC.

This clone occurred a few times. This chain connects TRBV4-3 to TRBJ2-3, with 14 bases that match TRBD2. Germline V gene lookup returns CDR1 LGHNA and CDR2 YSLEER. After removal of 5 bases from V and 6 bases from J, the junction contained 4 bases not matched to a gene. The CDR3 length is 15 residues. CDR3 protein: CASSSTSGGADTQYF. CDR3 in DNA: TGCGCCAGCAGCTCGACTAGCGGGGGGGCCGATACGCAGTATTTT.

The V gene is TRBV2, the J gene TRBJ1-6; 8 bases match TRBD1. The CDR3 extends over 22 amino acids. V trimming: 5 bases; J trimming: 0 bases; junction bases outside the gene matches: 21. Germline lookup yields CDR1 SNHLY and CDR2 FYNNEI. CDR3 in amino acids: CASSYLRDRSQTRSSYNSPLHF. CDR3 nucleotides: TGTGCCAGCAGTTACCTCCGGGACAGGTCCCAAACCCGCAGCTCCTATAATTCACCCCTCCACTTT.

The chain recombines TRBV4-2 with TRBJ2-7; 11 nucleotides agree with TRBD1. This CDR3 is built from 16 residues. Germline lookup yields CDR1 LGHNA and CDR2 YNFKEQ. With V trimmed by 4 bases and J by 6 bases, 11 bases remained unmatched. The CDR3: CASSRSGQGVSAEQYF. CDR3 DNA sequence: TGTGCCAGCAGCCGATCGGGACAGGGGGTTTCTGCCGAGCAGTACTTC.

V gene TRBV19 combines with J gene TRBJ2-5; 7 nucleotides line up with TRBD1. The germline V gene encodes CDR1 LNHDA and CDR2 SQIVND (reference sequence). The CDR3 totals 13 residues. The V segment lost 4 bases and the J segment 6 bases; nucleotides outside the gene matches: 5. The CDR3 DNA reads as TGTGCCAGTAGTAAAGGGGGCGGGCAGACCCAGTACTTC. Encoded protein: CASSKGGGQTQYF.

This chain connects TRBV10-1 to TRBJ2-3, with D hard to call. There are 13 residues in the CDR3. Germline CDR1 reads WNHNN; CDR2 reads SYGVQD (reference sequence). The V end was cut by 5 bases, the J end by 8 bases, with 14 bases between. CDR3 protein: CASSPSLVLTQYF. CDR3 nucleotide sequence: TGCGCCAGCAGTCCTTCTCTAGTCCTTACGCAGTATTTT.

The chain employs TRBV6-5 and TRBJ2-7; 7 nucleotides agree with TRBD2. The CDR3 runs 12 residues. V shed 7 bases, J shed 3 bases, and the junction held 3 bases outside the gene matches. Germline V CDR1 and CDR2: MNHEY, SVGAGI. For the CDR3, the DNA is TGTGCCAGCACCGGGGAGGGCTACGAGCAGTACTTC. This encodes CASTGEGYEQYF.

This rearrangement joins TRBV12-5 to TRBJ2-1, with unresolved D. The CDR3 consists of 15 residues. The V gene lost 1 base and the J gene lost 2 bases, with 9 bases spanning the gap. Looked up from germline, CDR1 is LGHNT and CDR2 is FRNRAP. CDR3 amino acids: CASGLGAGPYNEQFF. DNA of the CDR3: TGTGCTAGTGGTTTGGGGGCTGGGCCCTACAATGAGCAGTTCTTC. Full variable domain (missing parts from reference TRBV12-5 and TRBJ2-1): DARVTQTPRHKVTEMGQEVTMRCQPILGHNTVFWYRQTMMQGLELLAYFRNRAPLDDSGMPKDRFSAEMPDATLATLKIQPSEPRDSAVYFCASGLGAGPYNEQFFGPGTRLTVL.

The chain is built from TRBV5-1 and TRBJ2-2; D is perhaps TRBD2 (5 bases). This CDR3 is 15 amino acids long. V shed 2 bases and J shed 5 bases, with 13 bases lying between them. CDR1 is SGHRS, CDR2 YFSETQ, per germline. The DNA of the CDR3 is TGCGCCAGCAGCTTAGTGACTACCGGAACCGGGGAGCTGTTTTTT. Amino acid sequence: CASSLVTTGTGELFF.

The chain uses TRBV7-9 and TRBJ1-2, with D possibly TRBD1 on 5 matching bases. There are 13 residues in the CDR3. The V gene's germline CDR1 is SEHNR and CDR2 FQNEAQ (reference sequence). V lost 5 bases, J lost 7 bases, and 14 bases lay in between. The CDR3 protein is CASSQRGSGGYTF. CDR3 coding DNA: TGTGCCAGCAGCCAAAGGGGTTCGGGTGGCTACACCTTC.

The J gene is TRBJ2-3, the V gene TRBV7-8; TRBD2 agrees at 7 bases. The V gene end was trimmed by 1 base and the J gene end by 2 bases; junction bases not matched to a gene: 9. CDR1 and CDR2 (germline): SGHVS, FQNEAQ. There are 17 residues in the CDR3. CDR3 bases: TGTGCCAGCAGCTTAGGGACGGGACTATCTTCCACAGATACGCAGTATTTT. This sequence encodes CASSLGTGLSSTDTQYF.

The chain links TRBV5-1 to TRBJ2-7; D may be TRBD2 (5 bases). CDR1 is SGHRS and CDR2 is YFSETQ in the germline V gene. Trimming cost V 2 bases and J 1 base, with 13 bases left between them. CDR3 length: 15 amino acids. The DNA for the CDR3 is TGCGCCAGCAGCTTTTATCCCGGGGAATCCTACGAGCAGTACTTC. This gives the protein CASSFYPGESYEQYF.

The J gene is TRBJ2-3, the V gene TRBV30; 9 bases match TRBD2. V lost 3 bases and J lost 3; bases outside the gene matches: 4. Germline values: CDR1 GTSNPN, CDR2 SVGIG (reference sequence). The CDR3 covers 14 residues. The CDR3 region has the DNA TGTGCCTGGAGGCCGGGACTAGCAACAGATACGCAGTATTTT. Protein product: CAWRPGLATDTQYF.

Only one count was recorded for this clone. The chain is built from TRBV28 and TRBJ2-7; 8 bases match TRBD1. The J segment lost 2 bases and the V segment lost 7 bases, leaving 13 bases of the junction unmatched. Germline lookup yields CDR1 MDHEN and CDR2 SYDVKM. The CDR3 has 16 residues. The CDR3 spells CASTSPQGAGTYEQYF. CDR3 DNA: TGTGCCAGCACCTCCCCCCAGGGGGCGGGAACCTACGAGCAGTACTTC.

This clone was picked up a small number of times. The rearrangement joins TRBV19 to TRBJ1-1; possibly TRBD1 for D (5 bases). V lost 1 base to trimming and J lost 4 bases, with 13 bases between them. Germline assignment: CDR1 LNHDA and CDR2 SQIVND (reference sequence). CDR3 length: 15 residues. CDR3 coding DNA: TGTGCCAGTAGTATAGTAGGCAGGGAAGGCACTGAAGCTTTCTTT. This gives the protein CASSIVGREGTEAFF.

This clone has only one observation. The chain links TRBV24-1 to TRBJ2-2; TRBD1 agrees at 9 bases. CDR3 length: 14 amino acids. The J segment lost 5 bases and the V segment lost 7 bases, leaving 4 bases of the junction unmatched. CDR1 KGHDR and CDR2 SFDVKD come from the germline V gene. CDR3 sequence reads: CATRDRGSTGELFF. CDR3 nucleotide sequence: TGTGCCACCAGGGACAGGGGTTCGACCGGGGAGCTGTTTTTT.

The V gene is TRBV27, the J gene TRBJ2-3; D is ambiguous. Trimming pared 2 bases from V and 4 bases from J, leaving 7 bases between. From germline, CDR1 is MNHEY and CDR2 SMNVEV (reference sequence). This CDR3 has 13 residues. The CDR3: CASSLGRSDTQYF. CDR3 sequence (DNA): TGTGCCAGCAGTTTAGGCAGGTCAGATACGCAGTATTTT.